The rows below give T cell receptor beta chains drawn from one sample of a study of regulatory T cells in long-lasting Graves disease. TCRdb re-called the multiplex PCR reads through MiXCR, storing one row per CDR3 protein. Here the sample spans about 430,000 distinct CDR3 sequences, over 12% being singletons. The sample also formed part of further work on T cells in Graves' hyperthyroidism and ophthalmopathy.

The sample was peripheral blood mononuclear cells (PBMCs), taken at new diagnosis, from a patient treated with antithyroid drugs. These receptor sequences come from a woman aged 40 to 50 with Graves disease. CDR3s include the opening cysteine and the closing phenylalanine or tryptophan. D genes are given only for firm matches. Clone size is given for some rows only: seen once, a few or many times, or a class if the clone is expanded.

TRBV28	TRBJ1-3	-	few	TGTGCCAGCAGAAGGACCGAGTATATTGGAAACACCATATATTTT	CASRRTEYIGNTIYF
TRBV12-3/TRBV12-4	TRBJ2-1	TRBD2	many	TGTGCCAGCAGAAAGGGGAGGGATTACAATGAGCAGTTCTTC	CASRKGRDYNEQFF
TRBV19	TRBJ1-3	-	-	TGTGCCAGTACGGAAATGGCTGGGAACACCATATATTTT	CASTEMAGNTIYF
TRBV6-5	TRBJ2-7	-	many	TGTGCCAGCAGTTACGCTAAAGGGGTGGCTAGAACCTACGAGCAGTACTTC	CASSYAKGVARTYEQYF
TRBV3-1	TRBJ1-3	-	many	TGTGCCAGCAGCCACCGACCGATTTCTGGAAACACCATATATTTT	CASSHRPISGNTIYF
TRBV30	TRBJ1-2	-	many	TGTGCCTGGAGGCCTACTGGGCCTTACCATGGCTACACCTTC	CAWRPTGPYHGYTF
TRBV24-1	TRBJ2-1	TRBD1	-	TGTGCCACCAGTGATGGGACAGGGGGCAATGAGCAGTTCTTC	CATSDGTGGNEQFF
TRBV11-3	TRBJ1-3	-	few	TGTGCCAGCAGCTCGGTCCAGGGTTTTGGAAACACCATATATTTT	CASSSVQGFGNTIYF
TRBV10-2	TRBJ1-5	-	many	TGCGCCAGCACGTCGGAGAGAAATCAGCCCCAGCATTTT	CASTSERNQPQHF
TRBV3-1	TRBJ1-4	-	many	TGTGCCAGCAGCCAAGGTGGACAGCTGTCTAATGAAAAACTGTTTTTT	CASSQGGQLSNEKLFF
TRBV9	TRBJ2-6	-	many	TGTGCCAGCAGCGTGCGTACTGGGGCCAACGTCCTGACTTTC	CASSVRTGANVLTF
TRBV28	TRBJ1-4	-	many	TGTGCCAGCAGTTTAGGCGGCAGGACGAATGAAAAACTGTTTTTT	CASSLGGRTNEKLFF
TRBV12-3/TRBV12-4	TRBJ2-1	-	many	TGTGCCAGCAGTTTATGGGGGGAGCAGTTCTTC	CASSLWGEQFF
TRBV7-2	TRBJ1-3	-	many	TGTGCCAGCAGCCCGCCGGGGCTGACTGGAAACACCATATATTTT	CASSPPGLTGNTIYF
TRBV11-2	TRBJ2-7	-	many	TGTGCCAGCAGCTTAGATCTCTTACAGGGAACTACAGAGCAGTACTTC	CASSLDLLQGTTEQYF
TRBV25-1	TRBJ2-2	TRBD2	-	TGTGCCAGCACTCCGACTAGCGGGAGTGATACCGGGGAGCTGTTTTTT	CASTPTSGSDTGELFF
TRBV3-1	TRBJ2-2	TRBD2	-	TGTGCCAGCAGTCATGGACTAGCGGGAGGTAGGAAGCTGTTTTTT	CASSHGLAGGRKLFF
TRBV9	TRBJ1-5	-	few	TGTGCCAGCAGCGTATCCGCCTCTCTTCAGCCCCAGCATTTT	CASSVSASLQPQHF
TRBV9	TRBJ2-7	TRBD2	many	TGTGCCAGCAGCGTAGAGGCTAGCGGTACGGGCTACGAGCAGTACTTC	CASSVEASGTGYEQYF
TRBV6-1	TRBJ2-7	TRBD1	many	TGTGCCAGCAGTCAGGACAGGGGCTACGAGCAGTACTTC	CASSQDRGYEQYF
TRBV7-3	TRBJ2-1	TRBD2	-	TGTGCCAGCAGCCCTAGCGGGAACAATGAGCAGTTCTTC	CASSPSGNNEQFF
TRBV24-1	TRBJ2-7	TRBD2	many	TGTGCCACCAGTGATTCGGGAGGGGTTTTCAACGAGCAGTACTTC	CATSDSGGVFNEQYF
TRBV12-3/TRBV12-4	TRBJ2-2	-	many	TGTGCCAGCAGTTTTGGTGGGGCCGTCACCGGGGAGCTGTTTTTT	CASSFGGAVTGELFF
TRBV2	TRBJ2-7	TRBD2	many	TGTGCTAGCAGGGGGACTAGCGGGAGCTCCTACGAGCAGTACTTC	CASRGTSGSSYEQYF
TRBV5-1	TRBJ2-1	-	few	TGCGCCAGCAGCTTGGCCTGGACGACGGAGCAGTTCTTC	CASSLAWTTEQFF
TRBV25-1	TRBJ2-2	TRBD2	few	TGTGCCAGCACTCGAGTGGGACTAGAGACCGGGGAGCTGTTTTTT	CASTRVGLETGELFF
TRBV27	TRBJ1-6	-	many	TGTGCCAGCAGTTATACCCCTGGGGGAGGCTCACCCCTCCACTTT	CASSYTPGGGSPLHF
TRBV11-2	TRBJ2-3	-	-	TGTGCCAGCAGCTCCCACAGAGGCCAGGGGCAGTATTTT	CASSSHRGQGQYF
TRBV2	TRBJ1-2	TRBD1	many	TGTGCCACCGGGGACAGCTATGGCTACACCTTC	CATGDSYGYTF
TRBV5-5	TRBJ1-5	-	-	TGTGCCAGCAGCTTGAGAAGTGGCAATCAGCCCCAGCATTTT	CASSLRSGNQPQHF
TRBV28	TRBJ1-5	-	many	TGTGCCAGCAGAAAGAATCAGCCCCAGCATTTT	CASRKNQPQHF
TRBV13	TRBJ2-7	-	many	TGTGCCAGCAGCTCTGCTAGCACCCGACCGTTCGTAAACTACGAGCAGTACTTC	CASSSASTRPFVNYEQYF
TRBV10-2	TRBJ2-6	TRBD1	many	TGCGCCAGCAGACAGGGGGGCTCTGGGGCCAACGTCCTGACTTTC	CASRQGGSGANVLTF
TRBV28	TRBJ1-3	-	-	TGTGCCAGCAGCGCTCCCAGGGGAAGTTCGGGAAACACCATATATTTT	CASSAPRGSSGNTIYF
TRBV20-1	TRBJ2-5	-	-	TGCAGTGCTAGGATCCTCGGACCCCAAGAGACCCAGTACTTC	CSARILGPQETQYF